The clone carrying this TCR beta chain has more than one count but fewer than ten. Its specificity is not known. Sequenced by immunoSEQ multiplex PCR; TCRdb stores in-frame clones only, minus some. The data show 70,000 to 75,000 clones, approximately 80% seen once. This specimen belongs to a study of OX40 agonist ivuxolimab in advanced cancers. The wider study: Mean age about 60 years, range about 20 to 85; 82.7% male.

Study results and caveats: Mean expanded clone counts were higher in CD8+ than CD4+ T cells. A proportion of nonresponders additionally exhibited low normalized T-cell clonal expansion.

Sequenced material: CD4+ or CD8+ T cells sorted from blood, taken in a trial of the OX40 agonist ivuxolimab. This TCR was recovered from an adult with an advanced solid tumor such as melanoma, head and neck, liver or kidney cancer.

The CDR3 DNA reads as TGTGCCAGCAGCCAGGACCCGGGAAGCAATCAGCCCCAGCATTTT. Translation gives CASSQDPGSNQPQHF. This chain uses TRBV11-2 with TRBJ1-5; the D is unclear. This CDR3 comprises 15 residues. Between the trimmed V and J ends, which lost 5 bases and 1 base, there was a span of 12 bases. CDR1 SGHAT and CDR2 FQNNGV come from the germline V gene.